This TCR beta chain stems from a study of blood T cells in healthy people across ages. The CDR3 sequence is 15 residues long. Germline CDR1 is MGHRA and CDR2 is YSYEKL. V was cut by 3 bases and J by 4 bases, with 15 bases left in between. A second about 7 to 12 cycle PCR used barcoded and J-beta primers. Using its own MiXCR run on the 5' RACE reads, TCRdb lists one record per CDR3 protein. Of some 760,000 distinct CDR3 sequences in the sample, approximately 25% were seen once. These data are also associated with another study on T cells of mothers and their children. That study adds: Whatever RNA was extracted went entirely into cDNA synthesis, at roughly 1.5 ug per 15 ul.

Source material: blood. The chain employs TRBV4-1 and TRBJ1-2; possible D gene TRBD1, 6 bases. The source of this sequence is a boy aged 5 to 17 in good health. CDR3 in DNA: TGCGCCAGCAGCCAGCCCGGACAGATTTTCTATGGCTACACCTTC. Amino acids: CASSQPGQIFYGYTF.